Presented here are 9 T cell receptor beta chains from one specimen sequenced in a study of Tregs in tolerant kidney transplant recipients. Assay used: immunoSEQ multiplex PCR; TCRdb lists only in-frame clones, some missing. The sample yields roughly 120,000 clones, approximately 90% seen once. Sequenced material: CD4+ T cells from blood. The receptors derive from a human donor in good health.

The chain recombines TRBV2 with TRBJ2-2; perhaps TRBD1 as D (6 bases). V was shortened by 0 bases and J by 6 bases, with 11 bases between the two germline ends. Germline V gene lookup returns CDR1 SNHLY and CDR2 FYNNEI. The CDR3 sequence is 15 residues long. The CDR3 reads CASSEARQGPGELFF. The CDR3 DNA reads TGTGCCAGCAGTGAAGCCCGGCAGGGGCCCGGGGAGCTGTTTTTT.

CDR3 nucleotides: TGTGCCAGCAGTTACTCTGAGATTACCCGAAACACCATATATTTT. As protein: CASSYSEITRNTIYF. This chain uses TRBV6-5 with TRBJ1-3; D is undetermined. Per germline, CDR1 MNHEY and CDR2 SVGAGI. CDR3 size: 15 residues. Between the trimmed V and J ends, which lost 0 bases and 5 bases, there was a span of 11 bases.

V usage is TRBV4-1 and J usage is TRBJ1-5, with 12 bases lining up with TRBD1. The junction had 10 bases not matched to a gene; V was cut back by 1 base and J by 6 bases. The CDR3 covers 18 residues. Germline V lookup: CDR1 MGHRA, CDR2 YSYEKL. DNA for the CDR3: TGCGCCAGCAGCCAAGGAGTATGGGACAGGGGGCCTGGTCAGCCCCAGCATTTT. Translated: CASSQGVWDRGPGQPQHF.

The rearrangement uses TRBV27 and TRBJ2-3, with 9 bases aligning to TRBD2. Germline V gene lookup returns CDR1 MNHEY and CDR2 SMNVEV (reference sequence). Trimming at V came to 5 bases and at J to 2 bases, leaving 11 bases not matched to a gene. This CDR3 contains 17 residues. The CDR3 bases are TGTGCCAGCAGTCCCCGGGTAGCGGGGGCCCACACAGATACGCAGTATTTT. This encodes CASSPRVAGAHTDTQYF.

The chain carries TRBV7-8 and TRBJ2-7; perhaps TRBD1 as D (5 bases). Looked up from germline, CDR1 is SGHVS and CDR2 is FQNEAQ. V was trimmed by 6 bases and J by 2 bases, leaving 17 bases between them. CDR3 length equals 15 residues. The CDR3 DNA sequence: TGTGCCAGCAGACCCGAAGGGGATCCCGCCTACGAGCAGTACTTC. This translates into CASRPEGDPAYEQYF.

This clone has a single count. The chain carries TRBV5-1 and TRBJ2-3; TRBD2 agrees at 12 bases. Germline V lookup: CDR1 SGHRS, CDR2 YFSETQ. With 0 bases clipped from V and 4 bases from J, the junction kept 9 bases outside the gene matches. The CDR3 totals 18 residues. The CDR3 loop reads CASSLEPTSGSMADTQYF. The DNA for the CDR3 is TGCGCCAGCAGCTTGGAGCCGACTAGCGGGAGTATGGCAGATACGCAGTATTTT.

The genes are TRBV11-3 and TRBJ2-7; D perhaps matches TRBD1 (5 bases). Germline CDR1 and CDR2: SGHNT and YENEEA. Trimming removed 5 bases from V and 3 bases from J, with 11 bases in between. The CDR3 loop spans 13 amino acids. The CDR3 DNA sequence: TGTGCCAGCAGCCAGGGCGCCAACTACGAGCAGTACTTC. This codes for CASSQGANYEQYF. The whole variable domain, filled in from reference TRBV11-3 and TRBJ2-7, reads EAGVVQSPRYKIIEKKQPVAFWCNPISGHNTLYWYLQNLGQGPELLIRYENEEAVDDSQLPKDRFSAERLKGVDSTLKIQPAELGDSAVYLCASSQGANYEQYFGPGTRLTVT.

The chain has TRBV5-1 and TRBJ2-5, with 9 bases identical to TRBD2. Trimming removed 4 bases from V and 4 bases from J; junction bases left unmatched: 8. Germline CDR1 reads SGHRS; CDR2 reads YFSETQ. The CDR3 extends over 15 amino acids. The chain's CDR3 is CASSDVGGRAETQYF. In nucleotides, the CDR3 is TGCGCCAGCAGCGACGTTGGCGGGAGGGCAGAGACCCAGTACTTC.

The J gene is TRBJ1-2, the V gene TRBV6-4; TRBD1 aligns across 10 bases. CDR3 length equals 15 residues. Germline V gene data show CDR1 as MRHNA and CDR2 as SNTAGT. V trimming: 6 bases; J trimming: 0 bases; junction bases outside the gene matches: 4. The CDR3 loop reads CASREGQGANYGYTF. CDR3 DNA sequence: TGTGCCAGCAGGGAAGGACAGGGGGCTAACTATGGCTACACCTTC.